Below, 23 T cell receptor beta chains from the same sample are listed, as sequenced in a study of cytomegalovirus exposure and HLA in healthy donors. With 60 Vbeta and 13 Jbeta primers, the PCR was carried out. The table came from immunoSEQ multiplex PCR; TCRdb's copy has only in-frame clones and leaves some out. This sample carries some 150,000 clones, around 80% of them seen once, and the ten largest clones take 0.77%. The sequenced material came from PBMCs. The origin of the receptors is a woman younger than 35 in good health and CMV-seronegative.

The chain recombines TRBV7-2 with TRBJ2-3; D is possibly TRBD2 (6 bases). Trimming left V 5 bases short and J 11 bases short, with 23 bases between. The CDR3 runs to 15 residues. From germline, CDR1 is SGHTA and CDR2 FQGNSA. The CDR3 DNA sequence: TGTGCCAGCAGCCCCGCTGGGGGGTCGACGGCCAAGCAGTATTTT. Translated, it gives CASSPAGGSTAKQYF. The complete variable domain, with remaining parts taken from reference TRBV7-2 and TRBJ2-3, reads GAGVSQSPSNKVTEKGKDVELRCDPISGHTALYWYRQSLGQGLEFLIYFQGNSAPDKSGLPSDRFSAERTGGSVSTLTIQRTQQEDSAVYLCASSPAGGSTAKQYFGPGTRLTVL.

The V gene is TRBV4-2, the J gene TRBJ2-5; 7 bases align to TRBD2. V shed 1 base, J shed 4 bases, and the junction held 9 bases outside the gene matches. The germline CDR1 and CDR2 sequences are LGHNA and YNFKEQ. The CDR3 is 16 residues long. DNA of the CDR3: TGTGCCAGCAGCCAAGGCGTCGGGAGGACATCAGAGACCCAGTACTTC. It codes for CASSQGVGRTSETQYF.

The chain joins TRBV18 to TRBJ1-1, with D possibly TRBD1 on 5 matching bases. The ends were cut back, 9 bases at V and 2 bases at J, with 13 bases in the middle. CDR1 is KGHSH and CDR2 is LQKENI in the germline V gene. This CDR3 spans 13 amino acids. The CDR3 sequence: CASRPGTNTEAFF. The CDR3 region has the DNA TGTGCCAGTAGACCCGGGACTAACACTGAAGCTTTCTTT.

The V call is TRBV30, the J call TRBJ1-1, with a possible D match to TRBD1 (5 bases). The germline V gene has CDR1 GTSNPN and CDR2 SVGIG (reference sequence). With 4 bases removed from V and 1 base from J, the gap between germline ends came to 13 bases. This CDR3 contains 14 residues. The CDR3 nucleotides are TGTGCCTGGATTTCGGGCAGGGCGAACACTGAAGCTTTCTTT. Protein: CAWISGRANTEAFF.

The chain joins TRBV15 to TRBJ2-2; D may be TRBD1 (6 bases). CDR3 length: 17 amino acids. Trimming pared 1 base from V and 2 bases from J, leaving 14 bases between. From germline, CDR1 is LNHNV and CDR2 YYDKDF (reference sequence). CDR3 in amino acids: CATSRGWTETNTGELFF. DNA for the CDR3: TGTGCCACCAGCAGAGGTTGGACAGAAACAAACACCGGGGAGCTGTTTTTT. Based on the CDR3 plus reference TRBV15 and TRBJ2-2, the full variable domain is DAMVIQNPRYQVTQFGKPVTLSCSQTLNHNVMYWYQQKSSQAPKLLFHYYDKDFNNEADTPDNFQSRRPNTSFCFLDIRSPGLGDTAMYLCATSRGWTETNTGELFFGEGSRLTVL.

The J gene is TRBJ1-5, the V gene TRBV19; TRBD1 aligns across 7 bases. Germline trimming cut 3 bases from V and 4 bases from J; bases unmatched to any gene: 3. The germline CDR1 and CDR2 sequences are LNHDA and SQIVND (reference sequence). CDR3 length: 14 amino acids. CDR3 sequence (DNA): TGTGCCAGTAGTATGCCCAGGGGGAATCAGCCCCAGCATTTT. Protein product: CASSMPRGNQPQHF.

The CDR3 protein is CASSLNRGSTYEQYF. CDR3 nucleotides: TGTGCCAGTAGTCTTAATAGGGGCAGTACCTACGAGCAGTACTTC. J is TRBJ2-7 and V is TRBV19; the D gene is possibly TRBD1 (5 bases). Germline V CDR1 and CDR2: LNHDA, SQIVND (reference sequence). This CDR3 spans 15 amino acids. With 5 bases removed from V and 2 bases from J, the gap between germline ends came to 16 bases.

The CDR3 nucleotides read TGCGCCAGCAGCTCGTTACAGACAGGGCGAGGAAACACCATATATTTT. As protein: CASSSLQTGRGNTIYF. The chain carries TRBV5-1 and TRBJ1-3; 7 nucleotides match TRBD1. Germline lookup yields CDR1 SGHRS and CDR2 YFSETQ. The CDR3 runs 16 residues. The V and J ends lost 3 bases and 4 bases, in that order; junction bases with no gene match: 10.

This clone was picked up a small number of times. The V and J genes are TRBV6-6 and TRBJ1-2; TRBD1 matches at 8 bases. CDR3 length: 13 amino acids. Germline V lookup: CDR1 MNHNY, CDR2 SVGAGI (reference sequence). The V segment lost 6 bases and the J segment 3 bases; nucleotides outside the gene matches: 3. The CDR3 sequence is CASRTGDDYGYTF. The CDR3 nucleotides are TGTGCCAGCAGGACAGGGGATGACTATGGCTACACCTTC.

V is TRBV10-3 and J is TRBJ2-5; weak D call: TRBD1 (6 bases). Germline V CDR1 and CDR2: ENHRY, SYGVKD. This CDR3 is 14 amino acids long. Trimming shortened V by 6 bases and J by 0 bases, and 11 bases separated the two germline ends. CDR3 residues: CAIRATGNQETQYF. In DNA, the CDR3 is TGTGCCATCAGGGCTACAGGGAACCAAGAGACCCAGTACTTC.

This clone came up once. The chain joins TRBV11-1 to TRBJ2-7; possibly TRBD2 for D (5 bases). From germline, CDR1 is SGHAT and CDR2 FQDESV (reference sequence). V gave up 3 bases and J gave up 3 bases, with 9 bases separating them. This CDR3 is built from 13 residues. The CDR3 DNA reads as TGTGCCAGCAGCTTTCGAGGGTACTACGAGCAGTACTTC. Amino acids: CASSFRGYYEQYF.

The rearrangement uses TRBV19 and TRBJ2-3; D is perhaps TRBD1 (6 bases). V dropped 4 bases and J dropped 3 bases, with 17 bases sitting between them. Germline assignment: CDR1 LNHDA and CDR2 SQIVND (reference sequence). This CDR3 comprises 16 residues. The CDR3 nucleotides are TGTGCCAGTAGTAAAGGGACACCGGGGTCGACAGATACGCAGTATTTT. Protein sequence: CASSKGTPGSTDTQYF.

Here the CDR3 reads CASSFTSGGYEQYF. The CDR3 nucleotides are TGTGCCAGCAGCTTCACTAGCGGGGGGTACGAGCAGTACTTC. This chain joins TRBV7-2 and TRBJ2-7, with 12 bases aligning to TRBD2. CDR1 and CDR2 (germline): SGHTA, FQGNSA. CDR3 length: 14 residues. V dropped 3 bases and J dropped 4; count of bases not matched to a gene: 1.

This clone appeared a few times. The rearrangement links TRBV28 to TRBJ2-7; TRBD2 aligns across 10 bases. The V gene's germline CDR1 is MDHEN and CDR2 SYDVKM. Trimming at V came to 3 bases and at J to 6 bases, leaving 11 bases not matched to a gene. CDR3 length equals 16 residues. The CDR3 DNA sequence: TGTGCCAGCAGTTTGGTCAGCGGGAGGGCCTTAGGCGAGCAGTACTTC. This codes for CASSLVSGRALGEQYF.

The chain uses TRBV9 and TRBJ1-5; TRBD1 might be the D (6 bases). V lost 3 bases, J lost 5 bases, and 15 bases lay in between. The length of the CDR3 is 15 residues. Per germline, CDR1 SGDLS and CDR2 YYNGEE. For the CDR3, the DNA is TGTGCCAGCAGCGAACTACCGGACAGCCATCAGCCCCAGCATTTT. This gives the protein CASSELPDSHQPQHF.

The chain uses TRBV10-3 and TRBJ2-7, with no clear D. CDR1 ENHRY and CDR2 SYGVKD come from the germline V gene. Trimming pared 8 bases from V and 2 bases from J, leaving 13 bases between. This CDR3 has 13 residues. The CDR3: CAILEETTYEQYF. In DNA, the CDR3 is TGTGCCATCCTCGAGGAAACCACCTACGAGCAGTACTTC.

This sequence joins TRBV7-9 and TRBJ2-5; 9 bases agree with TRBD1. From germline, CDR1 is SEHNR and CDR2 FQNEAQ (reference sequence). The CDR3 is 15 residues long. Trimming took 3 bases from V and 5 from J; bases not matched to a gene: 7. The CDR3 here is CASSLTGGLGETQYF. CDR3 in DNA: TGTGCCAGCAGCTTGACAGGGGGATTAGGGGAGACCCAGTACTTC.

There are a few counts of this clone. The CDR3 nucleotides read TGTGCCTGGATGTCAGGGGGATTATCCTATAATTCACCCCTCCACTTT. Protein product: CAWMSGGLSYNSPLHF. V usage is TRBV30 and J usage is TRBJ1-6; TRBD1 agrees at 7 bases. The junction had 7 bases not matched to a gene; V was cut back by 4 bases and J by 1 base. This CDR3 region has 16 residues. CDR1 is GTSNPN and CDR2 is SVGIG in the germline V gene (reference sequence). The full variable domain, its missing parts supplied by reference TRBV30 and TRBJ1-6, is SQTIHQWPATLVQPVGSPLSLECTVEGTSNPNLYWYRQAAGRGLQLLFYSVGIGQISSEVPQNLSASRPQDRQFILSSKKLLLSDSGFYLCAWMSGGLSYNSPLHFGNGTRLTVT.

The J gene is TRBJ2-1, the V gene TRBV4-1; TRBD2 agrees at 13 bases. Germline CDR1 MGHRA, CDR2 YSYEKL. The junction had 8 bases not matched to a gene; V was cut back by 0 bases and J by 6 bases. This CDR3 region has 18 residues. The CDR3 sequence is CASSQDALTSGRTNEQFF. The CDR3 DNA follows: TGCGCCAGCAGCCAAGACGCCCTGACTAGCGGGAGGACCAATGAGCAGTTCTTC.

The rearrangement joins TRBV6-1 to TRBJ1-5; no clear D. The germline gives CDR1 MNHNS, CDR2 SASEGT. The CDR3 spans 13 residues. The V and J ends lost 7 bases and 4 bases respectively, with 11 bases between them. Here the CDR3 reads CASNSPENQPQHF. The CDR3 DNA sequence: TGTGCCAGCAACTCACCCGAAAATCAGCCCCAGCATTTT.

This sequence joins TRBV4-1 and TRBJ2-3; possibly TRBD1 for D (5 bases). The length of the CDR3 is 15 residues. Germline V gene sequence: CDR1 MGHRA, CDR2 YSYEKL. The V and J ends lost 1 base and 6 bases respectively, with 14 bases between them. CDR3 in DNA: TGCGCCAGCAGCCAAGGACAGTCGTTCCGGGATACGCAGTATTTT. Translating it yields CASSQGQSFRDTQYF.

The chain links TRBV10-3 to TRBJ1-1, with D tentatively TRBD1 (5 bases). With 7 bases removed from V and 6 bases from J, the gap between germline ends came to 9 bases. The CDR3 extends over 11 amino acids. CDR1 is ENHRY and CDR2 is SYGVKD in the germline V gene. The CDR3 DNA follows: TGTGCCATCAAGGGGTACGCTGAAGCTTTCTTT. Translated, it gives CAIKGYAEAFF.

The chain carries TRBV28 and TRBJ1-2; TRBD1 agrees at 7 bases. Trimming removed 6 bases from V and 8 bases from J; junction bases left unmatched: 18. CDR3 length: 16 residues. CDR1 is MDHEN and CDR2 is SYDVKM in the germline V gene. The CDR3 loop is CASSLGLAGTARGYTF. CDR3 sequence (DNA): TGTGCCAGCAGCCTGGGGTTGGCCGGGACAGCAAGGGGCTACACCTTC.